This passage covers 32 T cell receptor beta chains from one sample sequenced in a study of shared clonotypes between healthy human individuals (dated by TCRdb to 2019 to 2021). To prepare the library, the immunoSEQ multiplex PCR assay was applied. TCRdb obtained this table from immuneACCESS and retained in-frame rearrangements with V and J assigned. These tables miss some clones; where compared with another copy, unresolved V genes account for less than half of the shortfall, and the remainder is unexplained. The sample table holds about 1 million clones, of which under 80% were seen once. The top ten constitute nearly 1.5% of the sample. Sequencing was carried out using memory CD4+ T cells sorted from blood. Interpreted using the paper, the cell subset or site label stands for: CD45RA-negative fraction. These receptors came from a man between 18 and 29 years old in good health.

V is TRBV30 and J is TRBJ2-2, with D perhaps matching TRBD2 (5 bases). The CDR3 has 15 residues. Germline loops: CDR1 GTSNPN, CDR2 SVGIG (reference sequence). With 3 bases removed from V and 2 bases from J, the gap between germline ends came to 13 bases. CDR3 nucleotides: TGTGCCTGGAGCCGGCTACGGGGTAACACCGGGGAGCTGTTTTTT. As protein: CAWSRLRGNTGELFF.

This rearrangement joins TRBV7-9 to TRBJ2-5, with TRBD1 identical over 8 bases. The CDR3 extends over 12 amino acids. The V segment lost 2 bases and the J segment 11 bases; nucleotides outside the gene matches: 4. CDR1 is SEHNR, CDR2 FQNEAQ, per germline (reference sequence). The CDR3 coding sequence is TGTGCCAGCAGCTTACAGGGGGCTCAGCAGTACTTC. It codes for CASSLQGAQQYF.

The CDR3 DNA reads TGTGCCAGCAGCAAACTAGCGGGACTATACGAGCAGTACTTC. As protein: CASSKLAGLYEQYF. The rearrangement links TRBV2 to TRBJ2-7; 10 bases map to TRBD2. Germline V gene lookup returns CDR1 SNHLY and CDR2 FYNNEI. The junction had 6 bases not matched to a gene; V was cut back by 6 bases and J by 4 bases. The CDR3 runs 14 residues.

The J gene is TRBJ1-2, the V gene TRBV5-1, with a possible D match to TRBD1 (5 bases). The length of the CDR3 is 16 residues. Germline V gene sequence: CDR1 SGHRS, CDR2 YFSETQ. Deletions cut 0 bases from V and 4 bases from J, with 16 bases between. In DNA form, the CDR3 reads TGCGCCAGCAGCTTGGGGAGTTCGGGGCTAGGCTATGGCTACACCTTC. This gives the protein CASSLGSSGLGYGYTF.

V is TRBV7-2 and J is TRBJ2-7; D is undetermined. Germline lookup yields CDR1 SGHTA and CDR2 FQGNSA. CDR3 length: 11 residues. The V and J ends lost 2 bases and 4 bases respectively, with 3 bases between them. In DNA form, the CDR3 reads TGTGCCAGCAGCTTAAGGTACGAGCAGTACTTC. Its protein product is CASSLRYEQYF.

The gene calls are TRBV7-2 and TRBJ1-6; TRBD1 is a possible D gene (5 bases). The germline V gene encodes CDR1 SGHTA and CDR2 FQGNSA. V lost 5 bases and J lost 7, with 24 bases in between. The CDR3 has 18 amino acids. CDR3 residues: CASSPTYGRGPMNSPLHF. Written as DNA, the CDR3 is TGTGCCAGCAGCCCCACTTATGGCCGGGGACCTATGAATTCACCCCTCCACTTT.

The rearrangement uses TRBV5-4 and TRBJ2-7, with 8 bases that match TRBD1. Germline V CDR1 and CDR2: SGHNT, YYREEE (reference sequence). The CDR3 contains 15 residues. After removal of 4 bases from V and 4 bases from J, the junction contained 10 bases not matched to a gene. The CDR3 loop is CASSGDRKGRYEQYF. CDR3 DNA sequence: TGTGCCAGCAGCGGGGACAGGAAGGGAAGGTACGAGCAGTACTTC.

The chain links TRBV11-2 to TRBJ2-2; D is uncertain. This CDR3 spans 14 amino acids. Germline assignment: CDR1 SGHAT and CDR2 FQNNGV. Trimming removed 0 bases at V and 1 base at J, with 3 bases between. The CDR3 bases are TGTGCCAGCAGCTTAGACCAGAACACCGGGGAGCTGTTTTTT. This translates into CASSLDQNTGELFF.

The genes are TRBV2 and TRBJ1-5, with D possibly being TRBD1 (6 bases). This CDR3 region has 14 residues. From germline, CDR1 is SNHLY and CDR2 FYNNEI. V was trimmed by 5 bases and J by 2 bases, leaving 10 bases between them. CDR3 coding DNA: TGTGCCAGCAGTCCAGGGGCCGGCAATCAGCCCCAGCATTTT. This translates into CASSPGAGNQPQHF.

CDR3 residues: CASTRDRGTIITEAFF. The CDR3 coding sequence is TGCGCCAGCACCCGGGACAGGGGAACCATAATCACTGAAGCTTTCTTT. This chain joins TRBV4-1 and TRBJ1-1; 10 nucleotides match TRBD1. J was trimmed by 4 bases and V by 7 bases; bases with no gene match: 12. Germline loops: CDR1 MGHRA, CDR2 YSYEKL. The CDR3 totals 16 residues.

Many counts were recorded for this clone. The rearrangement uses TRBV5-4 and TRBJ1-2; D might be TRBD1 (6 bases). This CDR3 is 15 amino acids long. V was pared by 3 bases and J by 2 bases, with 14 bases between. Germline loops: CDR1 SGHNT, CDR2 YYREEE (reference sequence). This CDR3 reads CASSSLWGGNYGYTF. In DNA, the CDR3 is TGTGCCAGCAGCTCCCTATGGGGGGGCAACTATGGCTACACCTTC.

This chain uses TRBV9 with TRBJ2-3; 14 nucleotides line up with TRBD2. The V gene end was trimmed by 4 bases and the J gene end by 0 bases; junction bases not matched to a gene: 7. CDR3 length equals 18 residues. Germline CDR1 is SGDLS and CDR2 is YYNGEE. CDR3 sequence (DNA): TGTGCCAGCAGCCCCGGGACTAGCGGGGGATCTAGCACAGATACGCAGTATTTT. Translated: CASSPGTSGGSSTDTQYF. Filled out from reference TRBV9 and TRBJ2-3, the complete variable domain reads DSGVTQTPKHLITATGQRVTLRCSPRSGDLSVYWYQQSLDQGLQFLIQYYNGEERAKGNILERFSAQQFPDLHSELNLSSLELGDSALYFCASSPGTSGGSSTDTQYFGPGTRLTVL.

The chain has TRBV7-2 and TRBJ2-3; TRBD2 agrees at 10 bases. Germline loops: CDR1 SGHTA, CDR2 FQGNSA. The CDR3 is 16 residues long. With 1 base clipped from V and 1 base from J, the junction kept 2 bases outside the gene matches. This CDR3 is CASSLVGTSGTDTQYF. DNA for the CDR3: TGTGCCAGCAGCTTAGTGGGGACTAGCGGCACAGATACGCAGTATTTT. Using reference TRBV7-2 and TRBJ2-3 for the parts outside the CDR3, the full variable domain is GAGVSQSPSNKVTEKGKDVELRCDPISGHTALYWYRQSLGQGLEFLIYFQGNSAPDKSGLPSDRFSAERTGGSVSTLTIQRTQQEDSAVYLCASSLVGTSGTDTQYFGPGTRLTVL.

This clone was recorded a few times. This chain links TRBV9 with TRBJ1-6, with D unresolved. V was clipped by 4 bases and J by 5 bases, with 13 bases between them. Germline V gene lookup returns CDR1 SGDLS and CDR2 YYNGEE. The CDR3 contains 15 residues. CDR3 sequence reads: CASSPSRGHNSPLHF. CDR3 coding DNA: TGTGCCAGCAGCCCTTCCCGAGGTCATAATTCACCCCTCCACTTT.

The gene calls are TRBV6-5 and TRBJ1-5, with D unresolved. The germline V gene has CDR1 MNHEY and CDR2 SVGAGI. The CDR3 loop spans 13 amino acids. The V end lost 7 bases, the J end lost 3 bases, and 10 bases lay between the germline ends. The CDR3 bases are TGTGCCAGCAAGATCGGAGTCAATCAGCCCCAGCATTTT. It encodes CASKIGVNQPQHF.

This chain connects TRBV5-5 to TRBJ1-4; possible D gene TRBD1, 5 bases. The CDR3 totals 15 residues. V lost 4 bases and J lost 3, with 13 bases in between. CDR1 is SGHKS, CDR2 YYEKEE, per germline (reference sequence). In nucleotides, the CDR3 is TGTGCCAGCAGCCGCGGGGGGAGAGCTAATGAAAAACTGTTTTTT. Translated, it gives CASSRGGRANEKLFF.

Details on this clone: Other DNA sequences in this specimen translate into the identical CDR3. The rearrangement joins TRBV5-1 to TRBJ2-6; D is undetermined. V gave up 2 bases and J gave up 4 bases, with 7 bases separating them. The length of the CDR3 is 14 residues. The germline V gene has CDR1 SGHRS and CDR2 YFSETQ. CDR3 nucleotides: TGCGCCAGCAGCTTAAGTTCCGGGGCCAACGTCCTGACTTTC. It codes for CASSLSSGANVLTF.

V gene TRBV30 combines with J gene TRBJ2-1, with 15 bases that match TRBD2. Trimming took 0 bases from V and 8 from J; bases not matched to a gene: 5. Per the germline V gene, CDR1 is GTSNPN and CDR2 is SVGIG (reference sequence). The CDR3 totals 16 residues. This CDR3 reads CAWSVGLAGGSDEQFF. The CDR3 coding sequence is TGTGCCTGGAGTGTCGGACTAGCGGGAGGGTCGGATGAGCAGTTCTTC.

The J gene is TRBJ1-3, the V gene TRBV5-6, with D tentatively TRBD1 (5 bases). CDR1 and CDR2 from the germline V gene are SGHDT and YYEEEE. This CDR3 comprises 16 residues. V shed 4 bases and J shed 2 bases, with 16 bases lying between them. CDR3 nucleotides: TGTGCCAGCAGCGGAAGACAGAGTTCCACTGGAAACACCATATATTTT. The encoded protein is CASSGRQSSTGNTIYF.

J is TRBJ1-2 and V is TRBV4-1, with a weak D call TRBD1 (5 bases). The length of the CDR3 is 15 residues. Per germline, CDR1 MGHRA and CDR2 YSYEKL. Trimming took off 6 bases at V and 5 bases at J, with 19 bases between the two ends. The CDR3 sequence: CASSHRVQDRYGYTF. The CDR3 DNA follows: TGCGCCAGCAGTCATCGTGTACAGGATCGATATGGCTACACCTTC.

Points on this clone: This could be a read error, since a much larger clone is one nucleotide away. The DNA for the CDR3 is TGTGCCAGCAGCTGGGACAGCTCTAATTCACCCCTCCACTTT. It yields the protein CASSWDSSNSPLHF. V is TRBV5-4 and J is TRBJ1-6; the match to TRBD1 covers 7 bases. The germline V gene has CDR1 SGHNT and CDR2 YYREEE (reference sequence). V was pared by 3 bases and J by 6 bases, with 3 bases of the junction left unmatched. CDR3 length: 14 amino acids.

The chain recombines TRBV7-9 with TRBJ2-3, with D perhaps matching TRBD1 or TRBD2 (6 bases each). CDR1 and CDR2 (germline): SEHNR, FQNEAQ (reference sequence). CDR3 length equals 14 residues. V gave up 2 bases and J gave up 1 base, with 7 bases separating them. This CDR3 reads CASSLRGGTDTQYF. CDR3 sequence (DNA): TGTGCCAGCAGCTTAAGGGGGGGCACAGATACGCAGTATTTT.

V and J are TRBV5-1 and TRBJ2-1; TRBD1 matches 9 bases. Germline V gives CDR1 SGHRS, CDR2 YFSETQ. The CDR3 totals 15 residues. Losses at the gene ends were 0 bases for V and 8 bases for J; bases not matched to a gene: 6. In DNA form, the CDR3 reads TGCGCCAGCAGCTTGGTCGGGACAGGGAGCGATGAGCAGTTCTTC. It specifies CASSLVGTGSDEQFF.

The chain uses TRBV5-1 and TRBJ2-3; no clear D. Germline V gene data show CDR1 as SGHRS and CDR2 as YFSETQ. The CDR3 contains 13 residues. Trimming removed 8 bases from V and 0 bases from J, with 10 bases in between. Here the CDR3 reads CASQFGSTDTQYF. DNA of the CDR3: TGCGCCAGTCAGTTCGGCAGCACAGATACGCAGTATTTT.

This chain connects TRBV6-5 to TRBJ2-3; 7 bases match TRBD2. This CDR3 region has 14 residues. V was clipped by 6 bases and J by 4 bases; unmatched bases: 7. Germline V gives CDR1 MNHEY, CDR2 SVGAGI. The CDR3 sequence is CASSRDYPPDTQYF. The CDR3 bases are TGTGCCAGCAGCCGGGACTACCCCCCAGATACGCAGTATTTT.

The V gene is TRBV19, the J gene TRBJ2-1; D possibly matches TRBD1 or TRBD2 (5 bases each). The CDR3 has 14 residues. The V gene lost 7 bases and the J gene lost 0 bases, with 10 bases spanning the gap. Looked up from germline, CDR1 is LNHDA and CDR2 is SQIVND (reference sequence). CDR3 protein: CASTPGSSYNEQFF. Written as DNA, the CDR3 is TGTGCCAGTACACCAGGGAGCTCCTACAATGAGCAGTTCTTC.

The rearrangement uses TRBV7-9 and TRBJ2-5; TRBD1 might be the D (5 bases). Germline loops: CDR1 SEHNR, CDR2 FQNEAQ (reference sequence). V lost 4 bases and J lost 4, with 13 bases in between. The CDR3 extends over 14 amino acids. CDR3 loop: CASSSQGWGETQYF. CDR3 DNA sequence: TGTGCCAGCAGCTCTCAGGGATGGGGAGAGACCCAGTACTTC.

This clone was recorded once. This likely came from a read error, as a far larger clone is one base away. The rearrangement joins TRBV7-9 to TRBJ1-1, with D perhaps TRBD1 (5 bases). This CDR3 spans 13 amino acids. Looked up from germline, CDR1 is SEHNR and CDR2 is FQNEAQ (reference sequence). Trimming took 2 bases from V and 5 from J, leaving 9 bases between them. The chain's CDR3 is CASSLWGETEAFF. As DNA, the CDR3 is TGTGCCAGCAGCTTATGGGGGGAAACTGAAGCTTTCTTT.

The rearrangement links TRBV19 to TRBJ2-7; 12 bases align to TRBD1. The germline CDR1 and CDR2 sequences are LNHDA and SQIVND (reference sequence). V shed 5 bases, J shed 12 bases, and the junction held 17 bases outside the gene matches. The CDR3 is made up of 16 amino acids. The CDR3 sequence is CASSAPRSGTGGHMYF. The CDR3 bases are TGTGCCAGTAGTGCGCCGCGATCCGGGACAGGGGGCCACATGTACTTC.

The chain recombines TRBV5-1 with TRBJ2-3; D may match TRBD1 or TRBD2 (5 bases each). The ends were cut back, 3 bases at V and 10 bases at J, with 15 bases in the middle. CDR1 SGHRS and CDR2 YFSETQ come from the germline V gene. This CDR3 has 13 amino acids. The CDR3 sequence is CASSSSEGSPQYF. CDR3 DNA sequence: TGCGCCAGCAGCTCTTCTGAGGGGAGCCCGCAGTATTTT.

The chain is built from TRBV5-4 and TRBJ2-2; 8 bases fit TRBD2. V was pared by 0 bases and J by 7 bases, with 11 bases of the junction left unmatched. The germline V gene encodes CDR1 SGHNT and CDR2 YYREEE (reference sequence). The CDR3 has 17 residues. The CDR3 bases are TGTGCCAGCAGCTTGGCTCCCAGCGGGAGCGTCAACGGGGAGCTGTTTTTT. It encodes CASSLAPSGSVNGELFF. Combining the CDR3 with reference TRBV5-4 and TRBJ2-2 gives the whole variable domain ETGVTQSPTHLIKTRGQQVTLRCSSQSGHNTVSWYQQALGQGPQFIFQYYREEENGRGNFPPRFSGLQFPNYSSELNVNALELDDSALYLCASSLAPSGSVNGELFFGEGSRLTVL.

The J gene is TRBJ2-1, the V gene TRBV28, with 8 positions matching TRBD1. Trimming removed 6 bases from V and 1 base from J; junction bases left unmatched: 8. The CDR3 loop spans 16 amino acids. CDR1 and CDR2 (germline): MDHEN, SYDVKM. CDR3 sequence reads: CASSPPGQGSYNEQFF. Written as DNA, the CDR3 is TGTGCCAGCAGCCCGCCTGGACAGGGTTCCTACAATGAGCAGTTCTTC.